The source of this T cell receptor (beta chain) is a study of regulatory T cells in long-lasting Graves disease. This clonotype appeared many times. The authors built TCR beta libraries using iRepertoire HTBI primers and Arm-PCR of CDR3 regions. TCRdb analysed the multiplex PCR reads with MiXCR anew, one entry per CDR3 protein. The table shows approximately 350,000 distinct CDR3 sequences, with 12% occurring only once. Sample time point: newly diagnosed GD, antithyroid drugs for less than 3 months. From RNA extracted from PBMCs, the TCR library was made. The CDR3 extends over 16 amino acids. V was clipped by 4 bases and J by 3 bases; unmatched bases: 3. Germline assignment: CDR1 SGHNT and CDR2 YENEEA. This same sample was also taken into another study, of T cells in Graves' hyperthyroidism and ophthalmopathy. This second study says: Diagnoses were made from clinical symptoms, serum measures (thyroxine and TRAb), thyroid ultrasound and orbital computed tomography.

Sequenced here: peripheral blood mononuclear cells (PBMCs), sampled at new diagnosis, from a patient treated with antithyroid drugs. The chain employs TRBV11-3 and TRBJ2-1, with TRBD2 identical over 13 bases. The sequence was obtained from a woman younger than 35 with Graves disease. The CDR3 loop is CASSSRTSGSYNEQFF. The CDR3 bases are TGTGCCAGCAGCTCCCGGACTAGCGGGAGCTACAATGAGCAGTTCTTC.